Below, one TCR beta chain is given with its context. Germline V gene data show CDR1 as MNHEY and CDR2 as SVGAGI. The CDR3 is 12 amino acids. The ends were cut back, 7 bases at V and 6 bases at J, with 10 bases in the middle. These data come from a study of blood T cell repertoires in COVID-19. Study-level background: T cells, B-cell-depleted T cells, or PBMCs provided the cDNA or gDNA that served as material.

Living in 25 or so US areas, the participants were between roughly 18 and 89 years of age. In the source study's methods: Using reference gene primer amplification, nucleated cell counts were estimated. Profiled with immunoSEQ multiplex PCR; TCRdb holds only in-frame clones, not every one. That table supplies the V and J calls and clone size; D and trimming were determined from the DNA. The profile covers approximately 300,000 clones, with roughly 90% appearing a single time and 3.5% to 5% taken by the ten largest. The chain carries TRBV6-5 and TRBJ2-1; a possible D gene is TRBD2 (5 bases). This clonotype was obtained from a woman aged 25 to 39 who had been exposed to COVID-19. The specimen sequenced was PBMCs or T cells enriched from blood (not recorded which). The CDR3 region is CASMRGLNEQFF. CDR3 bases: TGTGCCAGCATGCGAGGACTCAATGAGCAGTTCTTC.